Presented here are 25 T cell receptor beta chains from one specimen sequenced in a study of cytomegalovirus exposure and HLA in healthy donors. PCR primers comprised 60 Vbeta and 13 Jbeta primers. TCRdb keeps only in-frame clones here, not all; method: immunoSEQ multiplex PCR. Among approximately 170,000 clones, approximately 80% were seen once, and the ten largest hold around 7%. Sequenced material: PBMCs. These receptor sequences come from a woman aged 40 to 49 in good health and CMV-seropositive.

V is TRBV30 and J is TRBJ2-7; weak D call: TRBD1 (5 bases). The CDR3 totals 14 residues. Trimming pared 1 base from V and 0 bases from J, leaving 10 bases between. Germline V gene sequence: CDR1 GTSNPN, CDR2 SVGIG (reference sequence). For the CDR3, the DNA is TGTGCCTGGAGTGGACCGACAGTCTCCTACGAGCAGTACTTC. Encoded protein: CAWSGPTVSYEQYF.

The gene calls are TRBV6-5 and TRBJ2-3; no reliable D call. Trimming took off 6 bases at V and 1 base at J, with 8 bases between the two ends. This CDR3 contains 13 residues. Germline CDR1 reads MNHEY; CDR2 reads SVGAGI. CDR3 nucleotides: TGTGCCAGCAGCGCCGCGGGCACAGATACGCAGTATTTT. Encoded protein: CASSAAGTDTQYF.

The V gene is TRBV11-1, the J gene TRBJ1-4; 8 bases are shared with TRBD1. From germline, CDR1 is SGHAT and CDR2 FQDESV (reference sequence). The CDR3 sequence is 16 residues long. The trim removed 5 bases at V and 8 bases at J, leaving 13 bases unmatched. CDR3 sequence: CASSPDTGTGREKLFF. CDR3 DNA: TGTGCCAGCAGCCCGGATACTGGGACAGGCCGGGAAAAACTGTTTTTT.

This CDR3 is CAISEAGASRGYTF. CDR3 nucleotide sequence: TGTGCCATCAGTGAAGCAGGGGCGTCGAGGGGCTACACCTTC. V is TRBV10-3 and J is TRBJ1-2, with D possibly being TRBD1 (6 bases). In germline, CDR1 is ENHRY, CDR2 SYGVKD. The CDR3 is 14 amino acids. The V end was cut by 3 bases, the J end by 8 bases, with 16 bases between.

The sample holds one count of this clone. This sequence joins TRBV9 and TRBJ2-1; 8 nucleotides agree with TRBD2. The germline V gene has CDR1 SGDLS and CDR2 YYNGEE. The CDR3 has 20 amino acids. The J segment lost 0 bases and the V segment lost 1 base, leaving 15 bases of the junction unmatched. CDR3 sequence: CASSVTGGLAGQSSYNEQFF. CDR3 sequence (DNA): TGTGCCAGCAGCGTAACAGGTGGTCTAGCGGGCCAGAGCTCCTACAATGAGCAGTTCTTC.

The CDR3, as DNA: TGTGCCAGCAGTTCCCCCCCGGAGACCCAGTACTTC. Protein product: CASSSPPETQYF. The rearrangement uses TRBV6-5 and TRBJ2-5; D is undetermined. V was cut by 4 bases and J by 5 bases, with 8 bases left in between. Germline V gives CDR1 MNHEY, CDR2 SVGAGI. The CDR3 covers 12 residues.

This rearrangement joins TRBV7-9 to TRBJ1-4; D ambiguous. V lost 2 bases and J lost 4, with 8 bases in between. Germline CDR1 SEHNR, CDR2 FQNEAQ (reference sequence). This CDR3 is built from 14 residues. The CDR3 coding sequence is TGTGCCAGCAGCTTATATGTCAGTAATGAAAAACTGTTTTTT. Amino acid sequence: CASSLYVSNEKLFF.

The V call is TRBV7-2, the J call TRBJ2-1, with D possibly matching TRBD2 (6 bases). The CDR3 extends over 17 amino acids. Germline CDR1 is SGHTA and CDR2 is FQGNSA. The V end was cut by 1 base, the J end by 7 bases, with 20 bases between. CDR3 DNA sequence: TGTGCCAGCAGCTTAGTGCGGGACCCGGATGGGGATAATGAGCAGTTCTTC. Translated: CASSLVRDPDGDNEQFF.

The genes are TRBV5-8 and TRBJ1-1; tentative D call: TRBD1 (5 bases). V dropped 4 bases and J dropped 0 bases, with 10 bases sitting between them. The CDR3 is 14 amino acids. CDR1 is SGHTS and CDR2 is YDEGEE in the germline V gene. The CDR3 loop is CASSKGLLNTEAFF. The DNA of the CDR3 is TGTGCCAGCAGCAAGGGACTTCTGAACACTGAAGCTTTCTTT.

Concerning this clone: The junction shows a germline mismatch at one end, possibly a read error. The V and J genes are TRBV30 and TRBJ2-2; maybe TRBD2 (5 bases). CDR3 length equals 17 residues. Germline loops: CDR1 GTSNPN, CDR2 SVGIG (reference sequence). CDR3 residues: CAWKVEELRSGNRGAVF. In nucleotides, the CDR3 is TGTGCCTGGAAAGTGGAAGAGTTACGGAGTGGGAACCGGGGAGCTGTTTTT.

This clone has just one count. The V call is TRBV7-9, the J call TRBJ1-2; weak D call: TRBD1 (6 bases). Germline CDR1 is SEHNR and CDR2 is FQNEAQ (reference sequence). V shed 2 bases and J shed 4 bases, with 14 bases lying between them. There are 15 residues in the CDR3. The CDR3 region is CASSLSQGIVYGYTF. The CDR3 region has the DNA TGTGCCAGCAGCTTATCTCAGGGGATCGTCTATGGCTACACCTTC.

The V gene is TRBV5-6, the J gene TRBJ1-4, with 8 bases fitting TRBD1. V lost 0 bases to trimming and J lost 5 bases; unmatched junction nucleotides: 3. There are 15 residues in the CDR3. Per the germline V gene, CDR1 is SGHDT and CDR2 is YYEEEE. The CDR3 spells CASSLAGQENEKLFF. The CDR3 DNA follows: TGTGCCAGCAGCTTGGCGGGACAGGAAAATGAAAAACTGTTTTTT.

This clone has only a few counts. This chain links TRBV6-1 with TRBJ1-2, with D perhaps TRBD1 (6 bases). The CDR3 contains 14 residues. The germline V gene encodes CDR1 MNHNS and CDR2 SASEGT. Trimming pared 8 bases from V and 6 bases from J, leaving 19 bases between. The CDR3 is CASAPGGGFDGYTF. The CDR3 nucleotides read TGTGCCAGCGCCCCAGGTGGGGGCTTCGATGGCTACACCTTC.

The chain combines TRBV6-5 with TRBJ1-2; no clear D gene. This CDR3 region has 14 residues. Germline V CDR1 and CDR2: MNHEY, SVGAGI. The V and J ends lost 6 bases and 5 bases respectively, with 16 bases between them. The CDR3 DNA is TGTGCCAGCAGCCCCAGTGGGCCCATTTATGGCTACACCTTC. Translated: CASSPSGPIYGYTF.

The V and J genes are TRBV4-2 and TRBJ1-1; 10 bases agree with TRBD1. The CDR3 has 19 amino acids. V shed 2 bases and J 6 bases; nucleotides not matched to a gene: 18. CDR1 and CDR2 (germline): LGHNA, YNFKEQ. The DNA for the CDR3 is TGTGCCAGCAGCCAAACTAACCCGAGAGACAGGGGGCGTAGCGCTGAAGCTTTCTTT. It specifies CASSQTNPRDRGRSAEAFF.

Worth noting for this clone: Other DNA sequences within the sample encode an identical CDR3. The genes are TRBV30 and TRBJ2-5, with TRBD2 matching 7 bases. The CDR3 totals 13 residues. V dropped 0 bases and J dropped 2; count of bases not matched to a gene: 0. The germline V gene has CDR1 GTSNPN and CDR2 SVGIG (reference sequence). The CDR3 DNA is TGTGCCTGGAGTGTCGGGGGGCAAGAGACCCAGTACTTC. This codes for CAWSVGGQETQYF.

V is TRBV11-2 and J is TRBJ2-3; 15 positions match TRBD2. This CDR3 is 16 amino acids long. Germline values: CDR1 SGHAT, CDR2 FQNNGV. The V segment lost 5 bases and the J segment 7 bases; nucleotides outside the gene matches: 7. CDR3 in DNA: TGTGCCAGCAGCACTGGACTAGCGGGGGGGCCGAATACGCAGTATTTT. Protein: CASSTGLAGGPNTQYF.

J is TRBJ1-1 and V is TRBV19; D possibly corresponds to TRBD1 (6 bases). The V gene's germline CDR1 is LNHDA and CDR2 SQIVND (reference sequence). CDR3 length equals 15 residues. The V end lost 3 bases, the J end lost 1 base, and 12 bases lay between the germline ends. The chain's CDR3 is CASSIANRANTEAFF. The CDR3, as DNA: TGTGCCAGTAGTATCGCAAACAGGGCGAACACTGAAGCTTTCTTT.

This clone was detected once. The rearrangement joins TRBV18 to TRBJ2-3; 10 bases are a match to TRBD1. The V and J ends lost 4 bases and 3 bases, in that order; junction bases with no gene match: 7. The CDR3 is 16 amino acids. Looked up from germline, CDR1 is KGHSH and CDR2 is LQKENI. CDR3 sequence: CASSLAGTGVTDTQYF. In nucleotides, the CDR3 is TGTGCCAGCTCACTGGCCGGGACAGGGGTAACAGATACGCAGTATTTT.

This chain uses TRBV19 with TRBJ1-5, with D possibly matching TRBD1 (6 bases). The CDR3 has 15 amino acids. Germline V lookup: CDR1 LNHDA, CDR2 SQIVND (reference sequence). Trimming stripped 4 bases from V and 2 bases from J, with 12 bases between. The CDR3 nucleotides are TGTGCCAGTAGTAAGACAGGTTTCGGCAATCAGCCCCAGCATTTT. Amino acid sequence: CASSKTGFGNQPQHF.

CDR3 sequence (DNA): TGCAGCGCCCTATCGGGCACTGAAGCTTTCTTT. Encoded protein: CSALSGTEAFF. The chain links TRBV29-1 to TRBJ1-1; D remains unclear. The germline V gene encodes CDR1 SQVTM and CDR2 ANQGSEA. There are 11 residues in the CDR3. V was shortened by 7 bases and J by 4 bases, with 10 bases between the two germline ends.

This clone was detected a few times. This chain connects TRBV11-3 to TRBJ2-3, with 9 bases identical to TRBD2. CDR1 and CDR2 (germline): SGHNT, YENEEA. The length of the CDR3 is 18 residues. The junction had 12 bases not matched to a gene; V was cut back by 4 bases and J by 1 base. CDR3 amino acids: CASSSSLWGGGGTDTQYF. The CDR3 nucleotides are TGTGCCAGCAGCTCCTCTTTATGGGGCGGGGGGGGCACAGATACGCAGTATTTT.

The CDR3 spells CASRQWGSGTDTQYF. The CDR3 bases are TGTGCCAGCAGACAGTGGGGTAGCGGCACAGATACGCAGTATTTT. The V and J genes are TRBV28 and TRBJ2-3; a weak D match, TRBD2 (5 bases). Trimming removed 6 bases from V and 1 base from J, with 14 bases in between. CDR1 and CDR2 from the germline V gene are MDHEN and SYDVKM. There are 15 residues in the CDR3.

J is TRBJ1-5 and V is TRBV28; 10 bases align to TRBD1. This CDR3 spans 16 amino acids. V gave up 5 bases and J gave up 6 bases; unmatched junction bases: 10. The V gene's germline CDR1 is MDHEN and CDR2 SYDVKM. CDR3: CASSPSGTGEFQPQHF. The CDR3 coding sequence is TGTGCCAGCAGTCCATCCGGGACAGGGGAGTTTCAGCCCCAGCATTTT.

This chain connects TRBV14 to TRBJ1-2; perhaps TRBD1 as D (6 bases). The CDR3 extends over 14 amino acids. The V gene lost 3 bases and the J gene lost 5 bases, with 13 bases spanning the gap. Germline V gene sequence: CDR1 SGHDN, CDR2 FVKESK. CDR3 in DNA: TGTGCCAGCAGCCAGGGTACAGGGCGGTATGGCTACACCTTC. As protein: CASSQGTGRYGYTF.